This TCR beta chain was retrieved from a study of post-analysis software for immune sequencing data (dated by TCRdb to the mid-2010s). In terms of the full investigation: The recorded disease courses included relapsing-remitting, secondary progressive and progressive-relapsing multiple sclerosis, and some patients had no subtype annotation. The patient repertoires were set against eleven to twelve previously published healthy control repertoires from donors whose ages ranged from 6 to 25 years. A subset of samples was prepared in parallel using single-end sample barcoding, then pooled and co-amplified after Illumina adapter ligation. On the study overall, not on this receptor specifically: Strong co-clustering of samples prepared in the same batch was shown by direct clustering with F measure, prompting a batch-effect correction. Four or five TRBV segments, including TRBV5-6, TRBV5-1 and TRBV20-1, were significantly more frequent in patients than controls. Multiple sclerosis patients had significantly lower normalized Chao1 diversity than controls, a result that suggests substantial peripheral T-cell clonal expansion. The control group was slightly older than the multiple sclerosis patient group.

Concerning this clonotype: Its antigen has not been determined. The record has no base qualities; no much larger clone is one base away.

The germline V gene (reference sequence) specifies DFQATT as CDR1 and SNEGSKA as CDR2. V lost 1 base and J lost 1 base; the stretch between them is 11 bases long. The CDR3 contains 14 residues, cysteine and phenylalanine counted. The entry retains the CDR3 DNA only, 42 bases that are in frame from base 1. TCR beta repertoires were profiled from peripheral blood of roughly 13 young patients with multiple sclerosis to demonstrate the VDJtools post-analysis software. The multiple sclerosis patients were children and adolescents ranging in age from about 6 to 16 years. The library came from PCR. Sequencing took place on an Illumina HiSeq 2500. To reduce PCR and sequencing biases, unique molecular identifiers were incorporated into the TCR beta cDNA libraries. Some 500,000 cDNA molecules were obtained for every 1 to 10 million input T cells, so each molecule roughly corresponded to one T cell. The patient libraries were prepared and sequenced with the same protocol used for the earlier healthy control dataset. Within a given batch, samples were prepared together, multiplexed and sequenced on the same HiSeq lane. The source study handled its data this way. MIGEC handled the raw barcoded reads, throwing out single-read molecular identifier groups before consensus assembly and CDR3 extraction. VDJtools was used for post-analysis of the clonotype tables, with diversity normalized by down-sampling every dataset to the smallest sample size. In repertoire overlap clustering, CDR3 amino acid sequences, but not nucleotide sequences, were matched to correct batch-related cross-sample contamination. TCRdb handled the public reads itself, with Q25 trimming in fastp and clone calling in MiXCR, and kept productive beta chains. One record per CDR3 amino acid sequence lists the most common genes and DNA. TCRdb, not the authors, supplied the V and J calls. This sample has hundreds of thousands of distinct CDR3 sequences in its table, and around 47% of those were observed once. The ten largest clones represent under 2% of the sample.

Recombination connected TRBV20-1 to TRBJ2-7; a tentative D match to TRBD2 spans 6 bases. The sample comprised blood. The sequence was collected from a girl aged 10 to 17 with multiple sclerosis. The base sequence is TGCAGTGCTAGAGGGAGCGGGCCGTCCTACGAGCAGTACTTC. Translated, this is CSARGSGPSYEQYF.